The 24 T cell receptor beta chains given below trace back to one sample, sequenced in a study of brain T cells in children with intractable seizures. The assay was immunoSEQ multiplex PCR, and TCRdb's table has in-frame clones only and misses some. The sample shows more than 40,000 clones, approximately 90% of them seen only once. Sample: peripheral blood, taken at surgery. The receptors were sampled from a girl aged 2 to 9 with tuberous sclerosis and intractable seizures.

The V call is TRBV6-1, the J call TRBJ1-5; a possible D gene is TRBD1 (6 bases). Per germline, CDR1 MNHNS and CDR2 SASEGT. V lost 2 bases and J lost 7, with 12 bases in between. There are 14 residues in the CDR3. CDR3 nucleotides: TGTGCCAGCAGTGAATTCGCGGGGGGCCAGCCCCAGCATTTT. It is translated as CASSEFAGGQPQHF.

Only one count was recorded for this clone. The genes are TRBV5-4 and TRBJ1-6; 12 positions agree with TRBD1. The junction had 5 bases not matched to a gene; V was cut back by 0 bases and J by 10 bases. The germline gives CDR1 SGHNT, CDR2 YYREEE (reference sequence). There are 16 residues in the CDR3. The DNA of the CDR3 is TGTGCCAGCAGCTTGGGGGGGACAGGGGGCGACTCACCCCTCCACTTT. Translated, it gives CASSLGGTGGDSPLHF.

This rearrangement joins TRBV5-1 to TRBJ2-2, with 7 nucleotides matching TRBD1. V shed 4 bases and J 4 bases; nucleotides not matched to a gene: 7. This CDR3 spans 15 amino acids. From germline, CDR1 is SGHRS and CDR2 YFSETQ. CDR3 loop: CASSPLTGSTGELFF. CDR3 DNA: TGCGCCAGCAGCCCTTTGACAGGGTCCACCGGGGAGCTGTTTTTT.

This rearrangement joins TRBV18 to TRBJ1-6; 11 positions match TRBD1. The V segment lost 3 bases and the J segment 7 bases; nucleotides outside the gene matches: 11. Germline CDR1 reads KGHSH; CDR2 reads LQKENI. CDR3 length equals 18 residues. The CDR3 sequence: CASSPGTGGFSGNSPLHF. CDR3 in DNA: TGTGCCAGCTCACCCGGGACAGGGGGTTTTTCTGGGAATTCACCCCTCCACTTT.

The chain couples TRBV10-2 to TRBJ2-3; 14 bases map to TRBD2. This CDR3 contains 17 residues. Unmatched junction bases numbered 7, after V lost 2 bases and J lost 6 bases. Germline V gene lookup returns CDR1 WSHSY and CDR2 SAAADI. Here the CDR3 DNA reads TGCGCCAGCAGTGAGAGACTAGCGGGGGGGCCAGGGGATACGCAGTATTTT. Protein product: CASSERLAGGPGDTQYF.

The gene calls are TRBV29-1 and TRBJ2-2; D is unclear. V lost 5 bases and J 5 bases, leaving 18 bases between the germline ends. The CDR3 loop spans 15 amino acids. In germline, CDR1 is SQVTM, CDR2 ANQGSEA. The CDR3 region has the DNA TGCAGCGTTTCCGACCCGATGAGAAAGACCGGGGAGCTGTTTTTT. This encodes CSVSDPMRKTGELFF.

CDR3 in amino acids: CASSWDRQGKETQYF. DNA of the CDR3: TGCGCCAGCAGCTGGGACAGACAGGGTAAAGAGACCCAGTACTTC. The rearrangement uses TRBV5-1 and TRBJ2-5; the match to TRBD1 covers 7 bases. V was pared by 3 bases and J by 3 bases, with 8 bases of the junction left unmatched. Germline V gene data show CDR1 as SGHRS and CDR2 as YFSETQ. This CDR3 region has 15 residues.

The V gene is TRBV2, the J gene TRBJ2-5, with 11 bases that match TRBD2. CDR1 and CDR2 (germline): SNHLY, FYNNEI. Germline trimming cut 8 bases from V and 5 bases from J; bases unmatched to any gene: 13. The CDR3 has 16 residues. The CDR3 reads CASAYSLAGGLETQYF. The CDR3 nucleotides read TGTGCCAGCGCATACTCTCTAGCGGGGGGCTTGGAGACCCAGTACTTC.

V and J are TRBV24-1 and TRBJ2-3; the D is unclear. The CDR3 is 16 amino acids. Germline V lookup: CDR1 KGHDR, CDR2 SFDVKD. With 3 bases removed from V and 0 bases from J, the gap between germline ends came to 12 bases. The CDR3 here is CATSDPFGQSTDTQYF. CDR3 in DNA: TGTGCCACCAGTGATCCTTTCGGGCAGAGCACAGATACGCAGTATTTT.

V is TRBV7-6 and J is TRBJ2-5, with D possibly being TRBD1 (6 bases). The CDR3 extends over 14 amino acids. Trimming took 4 bases from V and 1 from J, leaving 10 bases between them. Per the germline V gene, CDR1 is SGHVS and CDR2 is FNYEAQ. CDR3 loop: CASSYRQAQETQYF. DNA for the CDR3: TGTGCCAGCAGCTACCGACAGGCCCAAGAGACCCAGTACTTC.

This chain uses TRBV21-1 with TRBJ1-3. TRBV21-1 is listed as a pseudogene. The CDR3 spans 17 residues. The CDR3 DNA reads TGTGCCAGCAGCAAAGGGGGGGTAGGGACCTCTGGAAACACCATATATTTT. Its protein is CASSKGGVGTSGNTIYF.

This sequence joins TRBV18 and TRBJ1-4, with 7 bases identical to TRBD1. The CDR3 is 15 amino acids. With V trimmed by 3 bases and J by 8 bases, 9 bases remained unmatched. Germline values: CDR1 KGHSH, CDR2 LQKENI. The CDR3 loop is CASSPSTGIGEKLFF. The CDR3, as DNA: TGTGCCAGCTCACCGTCGACAGGGATCGGAGAAAAACTGTTTTTT.

The chain has TRBV5-1 and TRBJ1-3, with no clear D. Trimming removed 2 bases at V and 8 bases at J, with 11 bases between. The CDR3 extends over 13 amino acids. Germline V CDR1 and CDR2: SGHRS, YFSETQ. CDR3 bases: TGCGCCAGCAGCTTATACCCGGGGTACACCATATATTTT. Amino acids: CASSLYPGYTIYF.

The chain combines TRBV5-1 with TRBJ2-1; 11 nucleotides match TRBD1. Germline CDR1 and CDR2: SGHRS and YFSETQ. The CDR3 has 16 residues. The J segment lost 7 bases and the V segment lost 0 bases, leaving 6 bases of the junction unmatched. CDR3 bases: TGCGCCAGCAGCTTGGGGGACAGGGGGAACGGGAATGAGCAGTTCTTC. It codes for CASSLGDRGNGNEQFF.

V gene TRBV2 combines with J gene TRBJ1-5, with D perhaps matching TRBD1 (6 bases). The CDR3 runs 13 residues. The V end was cut by 6 bases, the J end by 1 base, with 7 bases between. Looked up from germline, CDR1 is SNHLY and CDR2 is FYNNEI. CDR3 DNA sequence: TGTGCCAGCAGCACAGGGAGCAATCAGCCCCAGCATTTT. As protein: CASSTGSNQPQHF.

The gene calls are TRBV21-1 and TRBJ1-3; TRBD1, the table's D call, was not compared with the DNA. TRBV21-1 is reported as a pseudogene. The CDR3 runs to 13 residues. The CDR3 bases are TGTGCCAGCAGCAAATCGGCCCCCGGGGCAGGGGATTTT. It codes for CASSKSAPGAGDF.

This clone was observed a few times. The chain uses TRBV9 and TRBJ1-5, with D uncertain. The CDR3 sequence is 15 residues long. The germline V gene encodes CDR1 SGDLS and CDR2 YYNGEE. Between the trimmed V and J ends, which lost 0 bases and 1 base, there was a span of 8 bases. This CDR3 is CASSVGTLSNQPQHF. The CDR3 DNA follows: TGTGCCAGCAGCGTAGGGACCCTAAGCAATCAGCCCCAGCATTTT.

The V and J genes are TRBV5-3 and TRBJ1-5, with D perhaps matching TRBD1 (5 bases). TRBV5-3 is designated an ORF whose function remains uncertain. Trimming shortened V by 0 bases and J by 2 bases, and 18 bases separated the two germline ends. The CDR3 is 18 residues long. The CDR3 nucleotides read TGTGCCAGAAGCTTGGTTCGGACATCCCGGTTGGGCAATCAGCCCCAGCATTTT. The encoded protein is CARSLVRTSRLGNQPQHF.

The chain couples TRBV12-3 or TRBV12-4 to TRBJ1-6; no reliable D call. Trimming left V 6 bases short and J 10 bases short, with 10 bases between. The CDR3 has 12 amino acids. CDR3 amino acids: CASRGVWSPLHF. In nucleotides, the CDR3 is TGTGCCAGCAGGGGCGTATGGTCACCCCTCCACTTT.

This rearrangement joins TRBV10-3 to TRBJ1-1; D gene ambiguous. CDR3 length: 14 amino acids. Trimming removed 4 bases from V and 1 base from J, with 10 bases in between. Germline V gene data show CDR1 as ENHRY and CDR2 as SYGVKD. CDR3 nucleotides: TGTGCCATCAGTGCGGGCACCGGGAACACTGAAGCTTTCTTT. Translating gives CAISAGTGNTEAFF.

V usage is TRBV9 and J usage is TRBJ2-5, with 14 bases identical to TRBD2. Looked up from germline, CDR1 is SGDLS and CDR2 is YYNGEE. The V and J ends lost 0 bases and 3 bases, in that order; junction bases with no gene match: 1. The CDR3 loop spans 16 amino acids. The CDR3 reads CASSVGLAGGKETQYF. CDR3 DNA: TGTGCCAGCAGCGTAGGACTAGCGGGGGGGAAAGAGACCCAGTACTTC.

This chain uses TRBV24-1 with TRBJ2-2, with 7 bases matching TRBD2. CDR3 length: 17 residues. V lost 4 bases to trimming and J lost 3 bases; unmatched junction nucleotides: 10. CDR1 and CDR2 (germline): KGHDR, SFDVKD. The CDR3 sequence: CATSDQPYAGDTGELFF. CDR3 nucleotides: TGTGCCACCAGTGACCAACCCTATGCGGGGGACACCGGGGAGCTGTTTTTT.

The chain combines TRBV7-2 with TRBJ1-1; 8 bases fit TRBD1. The CDR3 runs 15 residues. Per the germline V gene, CDR1 is SGHTA and CDR2 is FQGNSA. V lost 6 bases and J lost 1; bases outside the gene matches: 7. DNA for the CDR3: TGTGCCAGCAGTAAGGAGCAGGGGGCGAACACTGAAGCTTTCTTT. As protein: CASSKEQGANTEAFF.

The chain carries TRBV7-2 and TRBJ2-3; the D call may be TRBD1 or TRBD2 (5 bases each). Germline-derived CDR1 and CDR2 are SGHTA and FQGNSA. Trimming shortened V by 3 bases and J by 2 bases, and 9 bases separated the two germline ends. The CDR3 has 14 amino acids. The CDR3 here is CASSLGPNTDTQYF. CDR3 DNA sequence: TGTGCCAGCAGCTTGGGACCTAACACAGATACGCAGTATTTT.